This entry concerns a single T cell receptor (beta chain). Its antigen is unidentified. This CDR3 has 13 residues. V was shortened by 6 bases and J by 4 bases, with 12 bases between the two germline ends. Germline V gene data show CDR1 as MGHDK and CDR2 as SYGVNS. The data were taken from a study of shared clonotypes between healthy human individuals. At the level of the study: In total, the donors were a couple of women and a few men aged 18 to 49.

CD4+ cells were split into CD45RA+ naive and CD45RA-negative memory subsets. Broader study findings: It was only blood that was sampled, and tissue repertoires likely differ.

Clones were read by immunoSEQ multiplex PCR, and TCRdb kept only the in-frame ones, dropping some. This table has over a million clones, about three quarters appearing once. The sample consisted of memory CD4+ T cells sorted from blood. Subset in this sample: CD45RA-negative fraction. This TCR was recovered from a man aged 18 to 30 in good health. This chain connects TRBV25-1 to TRBJ1-2; D is ambiguous. As DNA, the CDR3 is TGTGCCAGCAGCGAGGACCGTCCCTATGGCTACACCTTC. This translates into CASSEDRPYGYTF.